The present T cell receptor (beta chain) was sequenced within a study of blood T cell repertoires in COVID-19. Turning to the study itself: Both acute and convalescent COVID-19 samples were obtained from the United States, Italy and Spain. T cells, B-cell-depleted T cells, or PBMCs supplied cDNA or gDNA.

The authors' processing: Using reference gene primer amplification, nucleated cell counts were estimated. This table comes from immunoSEQ multiplex PCR, and its TCRdb copy is limited to in-frame clones, with some not included. That table supplies the V and J calls and clone size; D and trimming were determined from the DNA. The sample has 240,000 or so clones, around 90% seen once. This clone was detected only a few times. Source material: peripheral blood. The TCR sequence derives from a man in his fifties or sixties who had recovered from COVID-19.

The chain's CDR3 is CATSDSRPGGGGYGYTF. The CDR3, as DNA: TGTGCCACCAGTGATTCCCGACCAGGGGGCGGGGGCTATGGCTACACCTTC. V and J are TRBV24-1 and TRBJ1-2, with 8 bases aligning to TRBD1. The CDR3 is 17 residues long. CDR1 is KGHDR and CDR2 is SFDVKD in the germline V gene. Germline trimming cut 2 bases from V and 4 bases from J; bases unmatched to any gene: 11.